Each of the 8 T cell receptor beta chains below was sequenced from the same sample in a study of early T cells in non-severe SARS-CoV-2 infection. Each CDR3 protein is one row after TCRdb ran MiXCR on the 5' RACE reads. The data contain roughly 120,000 distinct CDR3 sequences, 14% to 15% of them singletons. The sequenced material came from whole blood. These receptors were obtained from an adult who was a healthcare worker with PCR-confirmed SARS-CoV-2 infection or an uninfected control (not recorded which).

This clonotype was seen a few times. This chain joins TRBV6-1 and TRBJ1-5; 7 bases agree with TRBD1. Germline assignment: CDR1 MNHNS and CDR2 SASEGT. The CDR3 has 16 amino acids. V lost 6 bases and J lost 0; bases outside the gene matches: 8. CDR3 DNA: TGTGCCAGCAGCCCTACAGGGGCCTATAGCAATCAGCCCCAGCATTTT. It is translated as CASSPTGAYSNQPQHF.

The genes are TRBV20-1 and TRBJ2-7; D is undetermined. Trimming took off 5 bases at V and 3 bases at J, with 8 bases between the two ends. The CDR3 extends over 11 amino acids. Germline V gene data show CDR1 as DFQATT and CDR2 as SNEGSKA (reference sequence). The CDR3 DNA follows: TGCAGTGCTGTTGCGAACTACGAGCAGTACTTC. It yields the protein CSAVANYEQYF.

At least ten counts were recorded for this clonotype. This rearrangement joins TRBV2 to TRBJ1-2; D may be TRBD1 (5 bases). Per the germline V gene, CDR1 is SNHLY and CDR2 is FYNNEI. V shed 4 bases and J shed 2 bases, with 17 bases lying between them. The CDR3 consists of 16 residues. The chain's CDR3 is CASSAPQVGGNYGYTF. CDR3 sequence (DNA): TGTGCCAGCAGTGCCCCCCAGGTTGGGGGGAACTATGGCTACACCTTC. The full variable domain, with the rest looked up from reference TRBV2 and TRBJ1-2, is EPEVTQTPSHQVTQMGQEVILRCVPISNHLYFYWYRQILGQKVEFLVSFYNNEISEKSEIFDDQFSVERPDGSNFTLKIRSTKLEDSAMYFCASSAPQVGGNYGYTFGSGTRLTVV.

The V and J genes are TRBV10-3 and TRBJ2-7; possibly TRBD1 for D (6 bases). Germline V CDR1 and CDR2: ENHRY, SYGVKD. The CDR3 runs 13 residues. V lost 4 bases and J lost 5, with 12 bases in between. CDR3 sequence reads: CAISAPQGNEQYF. The CDR3 nucleotides read TGTGCCATCAGTGCCCCTCAGGGGAACGAGCAGTACTTC.

This clonotype occurred a few times. The rearrangement links TRBV6-5 to TRBJ2-1; the D is unclear. CDR1 and CDR2 from the germline V gene are MNHEY and SVGAGI. Trimming removed 4 bases from V and 0 bases from J, with 13 bases in between. The CDR3 has 16 residues. The CDR3 loop reads CASSLNPSSSYNEQFF. The CDR3 DNA reads TGTGCCAGCAGTTTAAACCCATCGAGCTCCTACAATGAGCAGTTCTTC.

In its sample, this clonotype was seen a few times. The rearrangement links TRBV27 to TRBJ1-2; D unresolved. CDR1 is MNHEY, CDR2 SMNVEV, per germline (reference sequence). The CDR3 is 11 residues long. The germline V and J ends were trimmed by 4 bases and 9 bases, with 9 bases remaining between them. This CDR3 reads CASSSGLSYTF. CDR3 bases: TGTGCCAGCAGTTCGGGCTTAAGCTACACCTTC.

This clonotype was recorded a few times. This chain joins TRBV7-9 and TRBJ2-7, with D perhaps matching TRBD1 (6 bases). CDR1 and CDR2 from the germline V gene are SEHNR and FQNEAQ (reference sequence). This CDR3 comprises 14 residues. V was pared by 4 bases and J by 1 base, with 11 bases between. In DNA form, the CDR3 reads TGTGCCAGCAGCTACAGGGAGACGTCCTACGAGCAGTACTTC. This encodes CASSYRETSYEQYF.

CDR3 in DNA: TGCGCCAGCAGCTTTAGCGGGGGGACCTACGAGCAGTACTTC. This sequence encodes CASSFSGGTYEQYF. The chain uses TRBV5-1 and TRBJ2-7; 10 nucleotides match TRBD2. Germline-derived CDR1 and CDR2 are SGHRS and YFSETQ. J lost 2 bases, V lost 2 bases, and 1 base had no gene match. CDR3 size: 14 residues. Together with reference TRBV5-1 and TRBJ2-7, the CDR3 gives the full variable domain: KAGVTQTPRYLIKTRGQQVTLSCSPISGHRSVSWYQQTPGQGLQFLFEYFSETQRNKGNFPGRFSGRQFSNSRSEMNVSTLELGDSALYLCASSFSGGTYEQYFGPGTRLTVT.